This T cell receptor beta chain was profiled in a study of blood T cell repertoires in COVID-19. Across the study: Samples representing acute and convalescent COVID-19 were sourced from the United States, Italy and Spain.

Germline CDR1 is SGDLS and CDR2 is YYNGEE. Trimming removed 0 bases from V and 4 bases from J; junction bases left unmatched: 6. The CDR3 length is 15 residues. Sequenced by immunoSEQ multiplex PCR; TCRdb stores in-frame clones only, minus some. The sample holds over 150,000 clones, approximately 90% seen once. This clonotype originated in a woman aged 60 to 75 who had recovered from COVID-19. V is TRBV9 and J is TRBJ1-1; 7 positions match TRBD1. Material: peripheral blood. Written as DNA, the CDR3 is TGTGCCAGCAGCGTAGTGAGCCAGGGGGGCACTGAAGCTTTCTTT. Protein product: CASSVVSQGGTEAFF.